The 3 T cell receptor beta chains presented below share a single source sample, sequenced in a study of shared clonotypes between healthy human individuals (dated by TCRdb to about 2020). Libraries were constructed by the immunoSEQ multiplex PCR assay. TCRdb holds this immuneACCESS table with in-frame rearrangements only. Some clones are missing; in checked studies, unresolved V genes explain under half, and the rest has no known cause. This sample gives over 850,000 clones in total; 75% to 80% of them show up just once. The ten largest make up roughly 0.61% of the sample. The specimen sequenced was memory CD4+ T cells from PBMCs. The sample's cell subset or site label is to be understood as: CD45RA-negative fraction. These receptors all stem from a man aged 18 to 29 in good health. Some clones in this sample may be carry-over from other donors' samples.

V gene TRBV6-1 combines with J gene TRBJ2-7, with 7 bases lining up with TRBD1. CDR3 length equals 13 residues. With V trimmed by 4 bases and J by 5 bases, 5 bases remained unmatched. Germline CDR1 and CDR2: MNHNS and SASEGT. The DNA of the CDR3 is TGTGCCAGCAGTGTCACAGGGGACCACGAGCAGTACTTC. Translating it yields CASSVTGDHEQYF.

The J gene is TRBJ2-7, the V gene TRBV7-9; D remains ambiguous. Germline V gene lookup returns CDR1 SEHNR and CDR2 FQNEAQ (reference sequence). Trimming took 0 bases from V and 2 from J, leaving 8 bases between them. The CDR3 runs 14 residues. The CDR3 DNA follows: TGTGCCAGCAGCTTAGCAGGGATCCCCTACGAGCAGTACTTC. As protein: CASSLAGIPYEQYF.

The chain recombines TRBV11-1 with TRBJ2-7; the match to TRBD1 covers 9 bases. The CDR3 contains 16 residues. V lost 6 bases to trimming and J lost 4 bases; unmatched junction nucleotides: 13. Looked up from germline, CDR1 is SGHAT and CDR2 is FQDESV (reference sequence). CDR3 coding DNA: TGTGCCAGCAGGATGAATCCGGGACAGGGTGGGTACGAGCAGTACTTC. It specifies CASRMNPGQGGYEQYF.